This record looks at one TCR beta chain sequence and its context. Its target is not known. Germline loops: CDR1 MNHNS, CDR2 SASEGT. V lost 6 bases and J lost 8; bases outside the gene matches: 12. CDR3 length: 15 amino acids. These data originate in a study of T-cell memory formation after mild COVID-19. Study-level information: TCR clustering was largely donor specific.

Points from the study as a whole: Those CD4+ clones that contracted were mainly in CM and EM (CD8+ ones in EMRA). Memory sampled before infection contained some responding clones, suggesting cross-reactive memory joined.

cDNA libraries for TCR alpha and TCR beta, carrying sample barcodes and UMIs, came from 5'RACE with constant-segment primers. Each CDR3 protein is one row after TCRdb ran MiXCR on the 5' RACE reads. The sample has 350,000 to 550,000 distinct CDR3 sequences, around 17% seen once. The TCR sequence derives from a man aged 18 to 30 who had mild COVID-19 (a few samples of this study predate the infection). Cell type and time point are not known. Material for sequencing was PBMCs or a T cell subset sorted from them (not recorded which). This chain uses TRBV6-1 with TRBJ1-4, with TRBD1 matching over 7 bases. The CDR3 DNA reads TGTGCCAGCAGAGCCGTCGAGGGGGCGAGGGAAAAACTGTTTTTT. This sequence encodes CASRAVEGAREKLFF.